This TCR beta chain was recovered during a study of T cell responses to AZD1222 COVID-19 vaccine. Points on this clone: What it binds is unknown.

The repertoire was sequenced with immunoSEQ multiplex PCR; TCRdb's copy has only in-frame clones and lacks some. The profile shows under 170,000 clones, more than 85% of them singletons. Whole-study results and caveats: Only five to seven individuals given AZD1222 were seropositive at baseline. Spike-specific TCR breadth and depth grew following two AZD1222 doses. Close to half of spike-specific TCRs reportedly recognize unmutated variant regions. The donor cohort was predominantly white British with a female majority, and clonal diversity may have been underestimated.

The CDR3 is 14 amino acids. V dropped 0 bases and J dropped 6 bases, with 10 bases sitting between them. This rearrangement joins TRBV23-1 to TRBJ2-3; D gene uncertain. TRBV23-1 qualifies as an ORF whose function is uncertain. The TCR sequence derives from an adult who received the AZD1222 COVID-19 vaccine. This material consisted of peripheral blood, taken 28 days after the second AZD1222 dose. CDR3 protein: CASSQSPPRDTQYF. The CDR3 DNA sequence: TGCGCCAGCAGTCAATCCCCCCCCAGGGATACGCAGTATTTT.